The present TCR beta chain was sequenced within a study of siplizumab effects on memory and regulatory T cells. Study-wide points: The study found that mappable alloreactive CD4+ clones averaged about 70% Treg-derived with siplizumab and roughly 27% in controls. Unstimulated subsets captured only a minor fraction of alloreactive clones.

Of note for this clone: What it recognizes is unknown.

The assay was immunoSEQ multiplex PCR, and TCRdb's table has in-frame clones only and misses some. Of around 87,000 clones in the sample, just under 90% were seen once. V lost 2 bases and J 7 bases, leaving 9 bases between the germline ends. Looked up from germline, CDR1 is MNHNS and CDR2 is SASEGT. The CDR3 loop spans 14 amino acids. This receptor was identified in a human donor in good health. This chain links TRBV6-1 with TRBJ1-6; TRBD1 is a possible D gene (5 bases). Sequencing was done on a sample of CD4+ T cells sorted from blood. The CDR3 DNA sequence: TGTGCCAGCAGTGAAAGCCAGGGAAATTCACCCCTCCACTTT. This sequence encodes CASSESQGNSPLHF.